This is a list of T cell receptor beta chains from one sample in a study of shared clonotypes between healthy human individuals. The repertoire was sequenced with immunoSEQ multiplex PCR; TCRdb's copy has only in-frame clones and lacks some. The sample has roughly 1,500,000 clones; approximately 98% are singletons. The sequenced sample was naive CD4+ T cells sorted from blood. These receptor sequences come from a man aged 30 to 45 in good health. The CDR3 runs from the conserved cysteine through the conserved F or W. D genes are given only for firm matches.

J gene	V gene	D gene	CDR3 DNA	CDR3 protein
TRBJ2-3	TRBV18	TRBD2	TGTGCCAGCTCACCGGGACTAGCGGGGAGTAGCACAGATACGCAGTATTTT	CASSPGLAGSSTDTQYF
TRBJ1-4	TRBV7-9	NA	TGTGCCAGCAGCTTATTTTCGGGAAATGAAAAACTGTTTTTT	CASSLFSGNEKLFF
TRBJ2-2	TRBV28	NA	TGTGCCAGCATTCGTGGGGCAGGGAACACCGGGGAGCTGTTTTTT	CASIRGAGNTGELFF
TRBJ2-7	TRBV7-6	TRBD2	TGTGCCAGCAGCTTTGGACGACTAGCGGGAATCTACGAGCAGTACTTC	CASSFGRLAGIYEQYF
TRBJ2-7	TRBV12-5	NA	TGTGCTAGTGTTCCTGACTCCTACGAGCAGTACTTC	CASVPDSYEQYF
TRBJ2-3	TRBV9	TRBD2	TGTGCCAGCAGCGTAGCCGCTAGCGGGAGGGTTAGAGCAGATACGCAGTATTTT	CASSVAASGRVRADTQYF
TRBJ2-5	TRBV5-1	NA	TGCGCCAGCAGCTCGTCGACAGAGGCATGGACCCAGTACTTC	CASSSSTEAWTQYF
TRBJ2-7	TRBV18	NA	TGTGCCAGCTCACCATCAGCGGGTGCCGAGCAGTACTTC	CASSPSAGAEQYF
TRBJ2-3	TRBV2	TRBD2	TGTGCCACCTTAAACCCTACTAGCGGGATCGGTACGCAGTATTTT	CATLNPTSGIGTQYF
TRBJ2-1	TRBV7-2	NA	TGTGCCAGCAGCTTCTACAGGGCCGGGCTCAATGAGCAGTTCTTC	CASSFYRAGLNEQFF